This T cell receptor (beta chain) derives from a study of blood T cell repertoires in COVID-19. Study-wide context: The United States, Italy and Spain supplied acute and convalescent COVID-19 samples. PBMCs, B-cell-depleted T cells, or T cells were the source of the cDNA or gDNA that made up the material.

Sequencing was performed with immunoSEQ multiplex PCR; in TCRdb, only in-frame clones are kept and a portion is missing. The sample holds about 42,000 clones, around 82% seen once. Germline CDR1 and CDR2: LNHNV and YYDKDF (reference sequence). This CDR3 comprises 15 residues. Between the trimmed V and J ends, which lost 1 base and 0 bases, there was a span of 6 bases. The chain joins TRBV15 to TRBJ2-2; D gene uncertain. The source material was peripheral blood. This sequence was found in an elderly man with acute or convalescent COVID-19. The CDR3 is CATSRGQANTGELFF. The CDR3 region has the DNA TGTGCCACCAGCAGAGGGCAGGCGAACACCGGGGAGCTGTTTTTT.